This T cell receptor (beta chain) was identified during a study of PD-1 blockade in classical Hodgkin lymphoma. Study information: Patients in the cohort were put on intravenous nivolumab, 3 mg/kg every 2 weeks.

The time point is: cycle 4 day 1 (C4D1), after more than five weeks of nivolumab. Every single patient, without exception, relapsed after autologous stem cell transplantation, and brentuximab vedotin exposure varied. Under best response, outcomes were complete response, partial response or progressive disease. For this clone: The antigen is not known.

Per the germline V gene, CDR1 is MNHEY and CDR2 is SVGAGI. The CDR3 is made up of 12 amino acids. V was pared by 5 bases and J by 5 bases, with 9 bases between. Only in-frame clones appear in the TCRdb table, and some are missing; sequencing was by immunoSEQ multiplex PCR. Of approximately 52,000 clones in the sample, around nine tenths were seen once. Study results and limitations: Baseline diversity was lower in partial responders and progressors than complete responders. Newly diagnosed patients reportedly had lower baseline TCR diversity than healthy donors.

This clonotype was sampled from a human donor with classical Hodgkin lymphoma. Specimen: peripheral blood mononuclear cells (PBMCs), collected before the fourth cycle of nivolumab. The chain carries TRBV6-5 and TRBJ1-1; no reliable D call. For the CDR3, the DNA is TGTGCCAGCAGTCGCACGGGTACTGAAGCTTTCTTT. Protein sequence: CASSRTGTEAFF.